This T cell receptor (beta chain) was captured by sequencing in a study of TIL therapy for anti-PD-1-resistant metastatic lung cancer. About the study: Half of patients were current or former smokers. By whole-exome sequencing, median non-synonymous tumor mutation burden was approximately 1.6 mutations per megabase.

The CDR3 runs to 15 residues. Germline V gene data show CDR1 as SGHTA and CDR2 as FQGTGA. Trimming removed 5 bases at V and 3 bases at J, with 13 bases between. This clone was observed a single time. The antigen is not known. Study-wide results and caveats: This highly selected cohort may not generalize to typical lung cancer patients.

This was the immunoSEQ v3 assay. Measured with immunoSEQ multiplex PCR; TCRdb has only the in-frame clones, and not every one. The sample comprises about 13,000 clones, about 70% of which are singletons, and about 9.4% rests with the top ten. The time point is: pre-treatment sample, taken before nivolumab and TIL therapy. Most excised metastases sampled were pleural nodules or supraclavicular lymph nodes. Progressing patients received lymphodepletion, expanded TIL infusion and IL-2. This receptor was taken from a woman aged 30-85 years with non-small cell lung cancer. The sample here was tumor tissue, taken at baseline. This chain connects TRBV7-3 to TRBJ2-2, with D perhaps matching TRBD2 (6 bases). Here the CDR3 reads CASSPGGPHTGELFF. CDR3 DNA sequence: TGTGCCAGCAGCCCCGGAGGGCCCCACACCGGGGAGCTGTTTTTT.